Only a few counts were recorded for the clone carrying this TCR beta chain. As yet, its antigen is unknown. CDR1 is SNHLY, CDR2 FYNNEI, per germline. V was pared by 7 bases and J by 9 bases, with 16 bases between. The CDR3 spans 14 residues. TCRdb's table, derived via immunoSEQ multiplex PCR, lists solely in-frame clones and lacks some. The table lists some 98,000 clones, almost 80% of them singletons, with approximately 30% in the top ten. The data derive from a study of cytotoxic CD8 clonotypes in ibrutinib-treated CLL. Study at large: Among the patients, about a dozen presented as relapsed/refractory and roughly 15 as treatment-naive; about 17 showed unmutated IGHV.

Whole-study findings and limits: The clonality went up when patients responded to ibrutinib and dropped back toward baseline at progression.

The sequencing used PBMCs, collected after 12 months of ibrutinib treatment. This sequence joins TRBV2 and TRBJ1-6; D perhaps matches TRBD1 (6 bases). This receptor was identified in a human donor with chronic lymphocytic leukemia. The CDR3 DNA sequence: TGTGCCAGCAACCCCGGGGGGCAAGGTTCACCCCTCCACTTT. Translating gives CASNPGGQGSPLHF. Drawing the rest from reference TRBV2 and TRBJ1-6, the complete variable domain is EPEVTQTPSHQVTQMGQEVILRCVPISNHLYFYWYRQILGQKVEFLVSFYNNEISEKSEIFDDQFSVERPDGSNFTLKIRSTKLEDSAMYFCASNPGGQGSPLHFGNGTRLTVT.